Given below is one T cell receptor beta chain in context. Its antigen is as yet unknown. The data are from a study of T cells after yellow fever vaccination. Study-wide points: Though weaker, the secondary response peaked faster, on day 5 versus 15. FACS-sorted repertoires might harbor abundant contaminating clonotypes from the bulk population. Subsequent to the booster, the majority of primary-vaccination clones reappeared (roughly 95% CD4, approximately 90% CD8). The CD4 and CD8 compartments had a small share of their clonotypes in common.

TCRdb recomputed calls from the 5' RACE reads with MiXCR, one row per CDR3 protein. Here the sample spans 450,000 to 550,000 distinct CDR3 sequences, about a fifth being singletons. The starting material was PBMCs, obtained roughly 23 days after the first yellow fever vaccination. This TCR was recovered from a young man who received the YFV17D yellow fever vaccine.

The CDR3 DNA is TGCAGTGCTCCAGACAGGCCTTTCCGGCACAATGAGCAGTTCTTC. It encodes CSAPDRPFRHNEQFF. V gene TRBV20-1 combines with J gene TRBJ2-1; D may be TRBD1 (6 bases). Germline V gene sequence: CDR1 DFQATT, CDR2 SNEGSKA (reference sequence). The CDR3 loop spans 15 amino acids. Trimming took off 5 bases at V and 5 bases at J, with 19 bases between the two ends.